This TCR beta chain was identified during a study of cytomegalovirus exposure and HLA in healthy donors. Study-level background: An earlier analysis found fewer than 140 million unique TCR beta sequences from around 180 million T cells.

PCR amplification relied on 60 Vbeta primers (plus 13 Jbeta primers). Assay used: immunoSEQ multiplex PCR; TCRdb lists only in-frame clones, some missing. The top ten hold under 3.5% of the sample, which has about 160,000 clones, around 69% seen once. CDR1 and CDR2 (germline): SQVTM, ANQGSEA. V was cut by 1 base and J by 0 bases, with 13 bases left in between. The CDR3 runs 15 residues. The receptor was isolated from a woman aged 25 to 39 in good health and CMV-seronegative. V usage is TRBV29-1 and J usage is TRBJ2-7; a possible D gene is TRBD2 (5 bases). Sequencing used PBMCs. This CDR3 is CSVEVTERTSYEQYF. CDR3 coding DNA: TGCAGCGTTGAAGTTACTGAGCGGACCTCCTACGAGCAGTACTTC.